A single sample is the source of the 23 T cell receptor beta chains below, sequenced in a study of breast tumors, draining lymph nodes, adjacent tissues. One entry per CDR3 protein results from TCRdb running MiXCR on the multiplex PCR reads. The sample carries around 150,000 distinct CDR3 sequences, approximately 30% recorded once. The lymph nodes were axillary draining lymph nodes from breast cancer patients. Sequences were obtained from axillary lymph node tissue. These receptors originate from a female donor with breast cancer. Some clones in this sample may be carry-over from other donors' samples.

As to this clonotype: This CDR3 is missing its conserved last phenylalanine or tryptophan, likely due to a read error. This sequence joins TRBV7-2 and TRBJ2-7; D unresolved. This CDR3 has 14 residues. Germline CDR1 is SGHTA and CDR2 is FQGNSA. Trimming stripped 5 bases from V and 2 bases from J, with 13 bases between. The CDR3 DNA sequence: TGTGCCAGCAGCAGAAATGACATTGCCTACGAGCAGTACCTC. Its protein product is CASSRNDIAYEQYL.

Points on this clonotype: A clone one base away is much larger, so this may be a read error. CDR3 amino acids: CASSKGQTYNEQLF. CDR3 DNA: TGCGCCAGCAGCAAGGGACAGACCTACAATGAGCAGCTCTTC. The rearrangement joins TRBV5-1 to TRBJ2-1; 7 nucleotides match TRBD1. Germline V gene data show CDR1 as SGHRS and CDR2 as YFSETQ. The CDR3 loop spans 14 amino acids.

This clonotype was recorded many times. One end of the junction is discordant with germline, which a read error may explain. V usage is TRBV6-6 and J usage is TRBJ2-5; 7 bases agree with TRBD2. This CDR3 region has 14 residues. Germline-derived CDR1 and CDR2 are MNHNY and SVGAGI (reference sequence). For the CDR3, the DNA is TGTGCCAGCAGTCACTCGGGGACTACAGAGACCCAGTACTTC. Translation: CASSHSGTTETQYF.

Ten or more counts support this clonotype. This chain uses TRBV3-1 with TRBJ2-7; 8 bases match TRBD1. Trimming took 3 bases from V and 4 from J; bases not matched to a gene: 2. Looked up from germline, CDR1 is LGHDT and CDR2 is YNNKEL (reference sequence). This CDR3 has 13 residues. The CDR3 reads CASSHQGAYEQYF. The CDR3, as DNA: TGTGCCAGCAGCCATCAGGGGGCGTACGAGCAGTACTTC.

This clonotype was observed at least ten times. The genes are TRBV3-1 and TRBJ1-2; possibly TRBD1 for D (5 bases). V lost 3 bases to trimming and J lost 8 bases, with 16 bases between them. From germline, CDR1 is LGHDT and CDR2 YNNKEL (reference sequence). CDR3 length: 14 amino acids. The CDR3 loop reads CASSQGRSFWGYTF. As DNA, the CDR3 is TGTGCCAGCAGCCAGGGACGCTCCTTTTGGGGCTACACCTTC.

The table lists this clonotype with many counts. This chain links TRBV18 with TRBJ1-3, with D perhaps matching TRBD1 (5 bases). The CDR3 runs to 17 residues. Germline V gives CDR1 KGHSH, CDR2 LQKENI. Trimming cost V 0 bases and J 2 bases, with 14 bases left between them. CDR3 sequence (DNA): TGTGCCAGCTCACCACCGGGCGGGGGAAGTACTGGAAACACCATATATTTT. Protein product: CASSPPGGGSTGNTIYF. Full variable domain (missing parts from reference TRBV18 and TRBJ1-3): NAGVMQNPRHLVRRRGQEARLRCSPMKGHSHVYWYRQLPEEGLKFMVYLQKENIIDESGMPKERFSAEFPKEGPSILRIQQVVRGDSAAYFCASSPPGGGSTGNTIYFGEGSWLTVV.

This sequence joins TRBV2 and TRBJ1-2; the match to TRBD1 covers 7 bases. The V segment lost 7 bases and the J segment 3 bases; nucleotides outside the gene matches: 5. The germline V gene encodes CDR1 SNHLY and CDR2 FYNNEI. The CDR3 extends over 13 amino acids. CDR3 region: CASTERGHYGYTF. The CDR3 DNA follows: TGTGCCAGCACAGAGAGGGGGCACTATGGCTACACCTTC.

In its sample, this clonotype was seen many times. The CDR3 bases are TGTGCCAGCAGTTTCCCTCTCGGGACTCAAGAGACCCAGTACTTC. Its protein is CASSFPLGTQETQYF. The chain carries TRBV12-3 or TRBV12-4 and TRBJ2-5; D is possibly TRBD2 (6 bases). The V and J ends lost 3 bases and 2 bases respectively, with 13 bases between them. The CDR3 consists of 15 residues.

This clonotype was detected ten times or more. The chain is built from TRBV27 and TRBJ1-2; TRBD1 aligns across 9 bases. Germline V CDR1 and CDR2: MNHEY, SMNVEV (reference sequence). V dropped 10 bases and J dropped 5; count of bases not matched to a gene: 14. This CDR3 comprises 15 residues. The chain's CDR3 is CATKPGQGVRYGYTF. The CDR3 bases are TGTGCCACTAAACCGGGACAGGGAGTTCGGTATGGCTACACCTTC.

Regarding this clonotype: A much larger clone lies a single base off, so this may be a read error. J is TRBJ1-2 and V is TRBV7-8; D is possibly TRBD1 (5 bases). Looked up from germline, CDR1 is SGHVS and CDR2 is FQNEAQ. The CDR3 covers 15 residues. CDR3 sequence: CASSLGTGRLYGYPF. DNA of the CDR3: TGTGCCAGCAGCTTAGGTACGGGGCGTCTCTATGGCTACCCCTTC.

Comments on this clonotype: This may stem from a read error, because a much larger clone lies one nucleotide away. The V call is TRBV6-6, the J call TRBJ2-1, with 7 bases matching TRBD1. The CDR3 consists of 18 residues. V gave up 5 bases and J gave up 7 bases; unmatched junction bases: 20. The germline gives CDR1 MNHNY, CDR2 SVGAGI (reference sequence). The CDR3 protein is CASSHEISTGAPNNEQFF. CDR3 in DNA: TGTGCCAGCAGTCACGAAATATCTACAGGGGCTCCGAATAATGAGCAGTTCTTC.

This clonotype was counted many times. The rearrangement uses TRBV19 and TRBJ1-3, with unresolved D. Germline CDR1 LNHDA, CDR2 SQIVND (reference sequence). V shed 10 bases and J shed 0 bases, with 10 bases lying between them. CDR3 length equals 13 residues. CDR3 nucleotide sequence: TGTGCCACCCGCCCGAGCTCTGGAAACACCATATATTTT. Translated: CATRPSSGNTIYF. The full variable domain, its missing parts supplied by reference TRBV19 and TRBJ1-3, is DGGITQSPKYLFRKEGQNVTLSCEQNLNHDAMYWYRQDPGQGLRLIYYSQIVNDFQKGDIAEGYSVSREKKESFPLTVTSAQKNPTAFYLCATRPSSGNTIYFGEGSWLTVV.

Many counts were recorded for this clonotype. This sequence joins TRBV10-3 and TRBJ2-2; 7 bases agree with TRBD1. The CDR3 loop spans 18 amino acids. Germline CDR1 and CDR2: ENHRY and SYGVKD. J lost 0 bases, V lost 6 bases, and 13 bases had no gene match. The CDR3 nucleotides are TGTGCCATCAGGCCGGGACAGACTCCACAGCCGAACACCGGGGAGCTGTTTTTT. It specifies CAIRPGQTPQPNTGELFF.

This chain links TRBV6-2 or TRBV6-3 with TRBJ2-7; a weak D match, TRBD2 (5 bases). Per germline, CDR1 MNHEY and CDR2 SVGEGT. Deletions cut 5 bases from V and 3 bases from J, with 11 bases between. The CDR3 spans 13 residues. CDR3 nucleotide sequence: TGTGCCAGCAGTCACGGGATGGTCTACGAGCAGTACGTC. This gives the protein CASSHGMVYEQYV.

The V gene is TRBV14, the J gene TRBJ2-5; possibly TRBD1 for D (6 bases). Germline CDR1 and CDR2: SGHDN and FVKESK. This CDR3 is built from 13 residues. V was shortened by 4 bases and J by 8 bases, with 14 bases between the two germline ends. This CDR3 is CASSRDRTVTQYF. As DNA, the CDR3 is TGTGCCAGCAGCCGCGACAGGACCGTAACCCAGTACTTC.

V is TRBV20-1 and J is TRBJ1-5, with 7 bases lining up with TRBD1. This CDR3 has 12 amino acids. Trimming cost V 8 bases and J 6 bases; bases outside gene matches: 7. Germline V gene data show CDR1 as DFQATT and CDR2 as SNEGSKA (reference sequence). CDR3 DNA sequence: TGCAGTCTCCACAGGGGCACTCAGCCCCAGCATTTT. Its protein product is CSLHRGTQPQHF.

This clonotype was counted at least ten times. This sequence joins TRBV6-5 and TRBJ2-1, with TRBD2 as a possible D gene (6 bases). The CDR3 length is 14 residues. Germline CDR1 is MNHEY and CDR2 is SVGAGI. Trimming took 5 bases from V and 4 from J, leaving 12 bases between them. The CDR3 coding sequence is TGTGCCAGCAGTCGTTCCCGGGGGTACAATGAGCAGTTCTTC. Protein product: CASSRSRGYNEQFF.

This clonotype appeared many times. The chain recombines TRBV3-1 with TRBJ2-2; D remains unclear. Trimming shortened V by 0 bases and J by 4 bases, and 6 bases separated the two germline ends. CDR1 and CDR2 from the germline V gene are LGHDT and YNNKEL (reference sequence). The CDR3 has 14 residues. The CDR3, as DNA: TGTGCCAGCAGCCAAGACAGGATCACCGGGGAGCTGTTTTTT. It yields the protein CASSQDRITGELFF.

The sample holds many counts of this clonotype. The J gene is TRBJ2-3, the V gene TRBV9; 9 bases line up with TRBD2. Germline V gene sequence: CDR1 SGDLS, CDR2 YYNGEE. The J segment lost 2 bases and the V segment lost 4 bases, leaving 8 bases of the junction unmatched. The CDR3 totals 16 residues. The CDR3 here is CASSPGTSKDTDTQYF. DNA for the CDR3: TGTGCCAGCAGCCCAGGGACTAGCAAAGACACAGATACGCAGTATTTT.

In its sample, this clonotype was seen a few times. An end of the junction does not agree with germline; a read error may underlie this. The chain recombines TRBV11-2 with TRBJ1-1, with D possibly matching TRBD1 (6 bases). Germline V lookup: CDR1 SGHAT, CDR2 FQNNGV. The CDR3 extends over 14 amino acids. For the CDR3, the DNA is TGTGCCAGCAGCTTAGTGGTGGGGGACACTGAGGCTTTCTTT. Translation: CASSLVVGDTEAFF. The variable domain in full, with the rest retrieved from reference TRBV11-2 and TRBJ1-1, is EAGVAQSPRYKIIEKRQSVAFWCNPISGHATLYWYQQILGQGPKLLIQFQNNGVVDDSQLPKDRFSAERLKGVDSTLKIQPAKLEDSAVYLCASSLVVGDTEAFFGQGTRLTVV.

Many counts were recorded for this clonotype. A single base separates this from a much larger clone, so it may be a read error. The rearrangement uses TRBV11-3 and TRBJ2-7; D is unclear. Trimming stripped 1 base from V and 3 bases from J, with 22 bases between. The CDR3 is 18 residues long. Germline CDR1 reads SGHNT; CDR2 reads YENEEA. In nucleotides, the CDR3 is TGTGCCAGCAGCTTAGTCTCGCCCACCAGGTCTTGGCACTACGAGCAGTACGTC. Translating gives CASSLVSPTRSWHYEQYV.

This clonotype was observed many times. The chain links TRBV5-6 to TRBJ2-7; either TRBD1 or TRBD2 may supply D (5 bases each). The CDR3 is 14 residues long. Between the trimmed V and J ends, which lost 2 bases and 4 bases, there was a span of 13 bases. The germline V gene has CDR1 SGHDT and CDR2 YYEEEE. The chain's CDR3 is CASSFLVREYEQYF. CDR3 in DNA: TGTGCCAGCAGCTTCTTGGTCAGGGAGTACGAGCAGTACTTC.

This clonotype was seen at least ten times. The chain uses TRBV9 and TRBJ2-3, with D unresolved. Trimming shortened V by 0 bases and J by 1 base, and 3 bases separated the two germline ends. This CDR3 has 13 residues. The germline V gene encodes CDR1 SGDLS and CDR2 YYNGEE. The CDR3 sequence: CASSVGGTDTQYF. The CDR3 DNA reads TGTGCCAGCAGCGTAGGGGGCACAGATACGCAGTATTTT.